This T cell receptor beta chain came from a study of blood T cell repertoires in COVID-19. Looked up from germline, CDR1 is SGHTA and CDR2 is FQGNSA. V gave up 2 bases and J gave up 2 bases; unmatched junction bases: 3. The CDR3 length is 15 residues. The authors' processing: By means of reference gene primer amplification, nucleated cell counts were estimated. Libraries were prepared by immunoSEQ multiplex PCR; TCRdb keeps only in-frame clonotypes and omits some of them. V and J calls and clone size are those listed in that table; D and trimming were worked out from the DNA. The sample comprises hundreds of thousands of clones, roughly 88% of which are singletons, and 2.2% rests with the top ten.

The clonotype originates from a man aged 30-40 years who had recovered from COVID-19. The chain combines TRBV7-2 with TRBJ2-3, with 8 bases that match TRBD2. Sequencing input: PBMCs or T cells enriched from blood (not recorded which). CDR3 sequence reads: CASSLRLAHTDTQYF. CDR3 DNA sequence: TGTGCCAGCAGCTTAAGACTAGCGCACACAGATACGCAGTATTTT.